This T cell receptor beta chain was captured in a study of identical twins (dated by TCRdb to about 2016). Turning to the overall study: TCR alpha and beta repertoires from monozygotic twins, unrelated adults of various ages and cord blood were deep-sequenced to test whether fetal clonotypes persist. Replicate twin experiments were performed at different times using different library preparation protocols to rule out contamination.

This clonotype appeared a few times. Its antigen remains undetermined. Base qualities are not recorded, but no much larger clone differs from it by a single base. The CDR3 measures 15 amino acids from cysteine to phenylalanine. Only the CDR3 DNA stays, 45 bases, in frame from base 1. Via the germline V gene (reference sequence), CDR1 is DFQATT and CDR2 SNEGSKA. After removal of 6 bases from V and 3 bases from J, the junction retains 12 bases not matched to a gene. Only healthy Caucasian donors were included. Three pairs of female monozygotic twins, all aged about 18 to 30 years, made up the twin cohort. Positive isolation kits from Invitrogen were used to isolate the CD4+ and CD8+ T cell populations. Findings and caveats that apply to the study as a whole: Zero-insertion analyses could be partly confounded by invariant T cells such as MAIT and iNKT, though diverse VJ usage argued against such confounding for most clonotypes. A weaker excess of twin sharing was found in beta out-of-frame sequences because the signal-to-noise ratio was lowered by fewer shared sequences. Because the same donors could not be followed over many years, conclusions were based on cross-sectional statistical analysis. Compared with coincidental sharing between unrelated individuals, out-of-frame TCR alpha sequences shared between twins showed an excess of sequences with low generation probability. Abundant cord blood beta clonotypes had fewer insertions, young adult naive repertoires showed a similar but weaker trend, and memory repertoires showed no such trend. Recombination models systematically underestimated out-of-frame TCR alpha sharing in monozygotic twins but agreed with sharing between unrelated individuals.

The library was built by means of 5' RACE. This sample was sequenced with an Illumina HiSeq 2000. Template switching introduced a universal primer binding site; the final cDNA contained a unique molecular identifier, enabling accurate counting of TCR cDNA molecules. Specific primers in the conserved constant-segment region were used to synthesize first-strand cDNA for TCR alpha and beta chains. Each cDNA library was double barcoded, with a SMART-Mk sample barcode plus Illumina barcodes, to control for contamination. TruSeq adapter sequences along with Illumina sample barcodes were introduced in two successive PCR steps. TCR alpha and beta cDNA libraries were sequenced on the Illumina HiSeq platform with custom primers. As for the authors' bioinformatics: Raw reads were processed with MiGEC to extract unique molecular identifiers, and MiXCR was used to determine CDR3 positions. Recombination models were inferred per individual with the repgenHMM and IGoR tools using an EM algorithm. The analysis of shared clonotypes was done with the tcR package in R, with sharing normalized by the product of cloneset sizes. Out-of-frame nonproductive sequences were analyzed to study raw recombination free of thymic and clonal selection effects. The public reads were reprocessed in TCRdb via fastp at Q25 and MiXCR, keeping in-frame beta chains. Rows with one shared CDR3 protein collapse into an entry with the most common genes and DNA. The V and J calls, along with clone size, are taken from TCRdb and not from the paper's own processing. The sample has 450,000 or so distinct CDR3 sequences on record, over 12% of them singletons. The ten largest account for about 0.53% of the sample.

The data were also submitted as part of a second study, on yellow fever vaccine responses in identical twins. The second study's authors report: According to the authors, in identical twins the way T cells responded to vaccination appeared partly convergent and partly personalized. The study precisely tracked vaccine-responding T cell clones in identical twins.

Here the chain combines TRBV20-1 and TRBJ2-7, with 9 junctional bases fitting TRBD2. The source material was CD4+ T cells sorted from blood. The clonotype comes from a woman younger than 30 in good health. In nucleotide form, the sequence is TGCAGTGCAACACGAGCGGGAGGTTCCCTCTACGAGCAGTACTTC. This codes for CSATRAGGSLYEQYF.